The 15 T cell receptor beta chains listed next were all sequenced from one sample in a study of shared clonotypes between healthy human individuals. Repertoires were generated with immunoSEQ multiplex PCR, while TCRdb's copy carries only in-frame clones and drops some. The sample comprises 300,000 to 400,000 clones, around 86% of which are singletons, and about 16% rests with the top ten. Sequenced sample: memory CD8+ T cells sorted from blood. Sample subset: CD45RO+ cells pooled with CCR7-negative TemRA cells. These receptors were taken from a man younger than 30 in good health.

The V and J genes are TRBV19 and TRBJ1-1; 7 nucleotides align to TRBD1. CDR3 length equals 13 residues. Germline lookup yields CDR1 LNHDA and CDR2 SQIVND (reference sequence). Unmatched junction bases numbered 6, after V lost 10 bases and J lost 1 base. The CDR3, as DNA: TGTGCCACCCTACGGGACAGGAACACTGAAGCTTTCTTT. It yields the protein CATLRDRNTEAFF.

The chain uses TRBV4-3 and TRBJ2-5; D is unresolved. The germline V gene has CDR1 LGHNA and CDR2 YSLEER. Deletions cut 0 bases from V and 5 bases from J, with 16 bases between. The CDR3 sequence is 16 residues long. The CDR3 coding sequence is TGCGCCAGCAGCCAAGATAATTCGGCTCTTCGGGAGACCCAGTACTTC. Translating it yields CASSQDNSALRETQYF.

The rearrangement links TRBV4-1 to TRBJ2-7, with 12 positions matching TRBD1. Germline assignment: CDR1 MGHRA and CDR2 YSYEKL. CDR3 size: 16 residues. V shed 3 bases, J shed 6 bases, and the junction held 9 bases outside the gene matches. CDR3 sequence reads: CASSHLWGQGAGEQYF. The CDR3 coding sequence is TGCGCCAGCAGCCACCTCTGGGGACAGGGGGCGGGCGAGCAGTACTTC.

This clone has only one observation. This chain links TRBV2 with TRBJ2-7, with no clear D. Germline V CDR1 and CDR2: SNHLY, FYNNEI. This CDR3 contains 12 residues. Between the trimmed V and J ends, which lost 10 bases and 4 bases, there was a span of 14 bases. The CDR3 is CATIRVGYEQYF. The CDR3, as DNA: TGTGCCACAATACGGGTTGGGTACGAGCAGTACTTC.

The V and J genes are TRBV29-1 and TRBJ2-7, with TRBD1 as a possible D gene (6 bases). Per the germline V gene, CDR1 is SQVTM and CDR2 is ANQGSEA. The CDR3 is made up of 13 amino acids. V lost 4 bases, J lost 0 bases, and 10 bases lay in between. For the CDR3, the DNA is TGCAGCGTTGTTGAGGGGGACTCCTACGAGCAGTACTTC. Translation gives CSVVEGDSYEQYF.

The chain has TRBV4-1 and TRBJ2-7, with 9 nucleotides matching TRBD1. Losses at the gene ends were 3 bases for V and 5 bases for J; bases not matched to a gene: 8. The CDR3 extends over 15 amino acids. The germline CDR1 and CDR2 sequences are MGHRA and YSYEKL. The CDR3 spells CASSHSDRGIDEQYF. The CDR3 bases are TGCGCCAGCAGCCACAGTGACAGGGGGATCGACGAGCAGTACTTC.

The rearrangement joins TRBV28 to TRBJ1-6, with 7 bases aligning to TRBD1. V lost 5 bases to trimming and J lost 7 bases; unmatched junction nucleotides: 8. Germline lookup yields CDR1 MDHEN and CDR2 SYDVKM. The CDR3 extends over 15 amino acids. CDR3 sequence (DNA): TGTGCCAGCAGTACCCACAGGGGTAACAATTCACCCCTCCACTTT. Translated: CASSTHRGNNSPLHF.

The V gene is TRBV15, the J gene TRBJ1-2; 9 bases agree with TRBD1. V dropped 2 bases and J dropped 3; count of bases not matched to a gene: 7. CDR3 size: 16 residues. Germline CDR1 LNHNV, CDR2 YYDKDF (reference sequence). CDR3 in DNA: TGTGCCACCAGCAGACGCCGGGACAGGGATCACTATGGCTACACCTTC. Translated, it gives CATSRRRDRDHYGYTF.

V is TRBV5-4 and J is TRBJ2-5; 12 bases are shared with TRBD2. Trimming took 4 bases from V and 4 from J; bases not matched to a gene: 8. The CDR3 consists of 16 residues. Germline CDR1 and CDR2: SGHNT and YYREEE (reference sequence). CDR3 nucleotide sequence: TGTGCCAGCAGCACATCTAGCGGGGGGGCAAGAGAGACCCAGTACTTC. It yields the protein CASSTSSGGARETQYF. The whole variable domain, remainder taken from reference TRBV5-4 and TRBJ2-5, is ETGVTQSPTHLIKTRGQQVTLRCSSQSGHNTVSWYQQALGQGPQFIFQYYREEENGRGNFPPRFSGLQFPNYSSELNVNALELDDSALYLCASSTSSGGARETQYFGPGTRLLVL.

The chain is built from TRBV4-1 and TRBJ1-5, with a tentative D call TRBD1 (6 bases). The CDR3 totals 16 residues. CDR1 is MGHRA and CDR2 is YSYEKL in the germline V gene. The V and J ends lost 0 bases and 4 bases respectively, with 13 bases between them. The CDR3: CASSQDTGGRNQPQHF. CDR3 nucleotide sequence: TGCGCCAGCAGCCAAGACACCGGGGGCAGAAATCAGCCCCAGCATTTT.

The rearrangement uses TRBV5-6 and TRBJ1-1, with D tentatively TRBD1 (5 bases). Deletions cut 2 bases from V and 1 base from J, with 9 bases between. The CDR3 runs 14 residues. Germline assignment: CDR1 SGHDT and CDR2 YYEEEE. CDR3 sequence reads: CASSFETENTEAFF. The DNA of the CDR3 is TGTGCCAGCAGCTTTGAGACAGAGAACACTGAAGCTTTCTTT.

This chain's CDR3 is CASSGVTGMTEAFF. The CDR3 nucleotides are TGCGCCAGCAGTGGCGTGACAGGGATGACTGAAGCTTTCTTT. V is TRBV10-2 and J is TRBJ1-1, with 7 bases lining up with TRBD1. J gave up 5 bases and V 4 bases, and 7 bases lay outside the gene matches. Germline V lookup: CDR1 WSHSY, CDR2 SAAADI. The CDR3 totals 14 residues.

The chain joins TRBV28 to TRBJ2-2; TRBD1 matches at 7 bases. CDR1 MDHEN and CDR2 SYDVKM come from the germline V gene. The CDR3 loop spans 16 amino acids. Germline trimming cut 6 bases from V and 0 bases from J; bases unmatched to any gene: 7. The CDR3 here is CASSLLQGSNTGELFF. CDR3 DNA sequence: TGTGCCAGCAGCCTTCTACAGGGGTCGAACACCGGGGAGCTGTTTTTT.

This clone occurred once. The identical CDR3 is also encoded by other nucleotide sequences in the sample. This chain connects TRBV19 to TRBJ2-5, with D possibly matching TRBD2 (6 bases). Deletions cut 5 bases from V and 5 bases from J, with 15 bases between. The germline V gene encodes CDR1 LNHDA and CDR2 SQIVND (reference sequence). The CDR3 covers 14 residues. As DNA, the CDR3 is TGTGCCAGTAGTCACGAGACGGGGGAGGAGACCCAGTACTTC. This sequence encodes CASSHETGEETQYF.

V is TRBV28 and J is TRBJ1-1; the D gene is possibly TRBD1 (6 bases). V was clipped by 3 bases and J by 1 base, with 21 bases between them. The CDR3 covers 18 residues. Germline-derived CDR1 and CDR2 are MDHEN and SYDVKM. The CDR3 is CASSFLGTLIGGNTEAFF. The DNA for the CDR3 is TGTGCCAGCAGTTTCTTGGGGACATTGATAGGAGGGAACACTGAAGCTTTCTTT.